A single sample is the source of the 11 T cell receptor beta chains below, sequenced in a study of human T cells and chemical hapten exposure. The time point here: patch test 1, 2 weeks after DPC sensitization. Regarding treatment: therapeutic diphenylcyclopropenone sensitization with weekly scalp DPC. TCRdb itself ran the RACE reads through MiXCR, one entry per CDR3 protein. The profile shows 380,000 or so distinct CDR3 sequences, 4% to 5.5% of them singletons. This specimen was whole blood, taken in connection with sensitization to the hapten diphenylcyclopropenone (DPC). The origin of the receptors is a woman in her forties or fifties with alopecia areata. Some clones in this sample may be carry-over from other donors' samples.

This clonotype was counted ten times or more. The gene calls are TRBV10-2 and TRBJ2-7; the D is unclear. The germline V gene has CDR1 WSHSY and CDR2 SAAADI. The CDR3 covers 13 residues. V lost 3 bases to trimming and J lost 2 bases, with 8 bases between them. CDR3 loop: CASSDKVPYEQYF. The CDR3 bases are TGCGCCAGCAGTGATAAGGTTCCCTACGAGCAGTACTTC.

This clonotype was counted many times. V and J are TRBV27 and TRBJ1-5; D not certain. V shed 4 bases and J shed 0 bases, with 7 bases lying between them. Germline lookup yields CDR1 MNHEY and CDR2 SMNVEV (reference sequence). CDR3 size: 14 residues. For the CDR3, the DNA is TGTGCCAGCAGTTGGATAGGTAGCAATCAGCCCCAGCATTTT. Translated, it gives CASSWIGSNQPQHF.

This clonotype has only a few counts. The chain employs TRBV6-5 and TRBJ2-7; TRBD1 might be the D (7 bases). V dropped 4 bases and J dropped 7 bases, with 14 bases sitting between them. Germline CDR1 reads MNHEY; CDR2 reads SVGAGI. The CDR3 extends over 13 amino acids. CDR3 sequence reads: CASSFDRAGEQYF. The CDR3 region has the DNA TGTGCCAGCAGTTTTGACAGGGCGGGAGAGCAGTACTTC.

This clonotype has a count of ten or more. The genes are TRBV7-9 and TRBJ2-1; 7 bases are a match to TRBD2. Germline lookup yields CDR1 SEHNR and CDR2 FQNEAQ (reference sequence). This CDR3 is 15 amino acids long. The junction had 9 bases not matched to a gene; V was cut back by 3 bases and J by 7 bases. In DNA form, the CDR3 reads TGTGCCAGCAGCTTCGTCCAGCGGGGAACGAATGAGCAGTTCTTC. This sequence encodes CASSFVQRGTNEQFF.

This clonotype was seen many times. The CDR3 DNA reads TGTGCCAGCAGCCATGACAGCACAGATACGCAGTATTTT. It yields the protein CASSHDSTDTQYF. The genes are TRBV27 and TRBJ2-3; D uncertain. Trimming took off 6 bases at V and 0 bases at J, with 7 bases between the two ends. The CDR3 is 13 amino acids. Germline V gene sequence: CDR1 MNHEY, CDR2 SMNVEV (reference sequence).

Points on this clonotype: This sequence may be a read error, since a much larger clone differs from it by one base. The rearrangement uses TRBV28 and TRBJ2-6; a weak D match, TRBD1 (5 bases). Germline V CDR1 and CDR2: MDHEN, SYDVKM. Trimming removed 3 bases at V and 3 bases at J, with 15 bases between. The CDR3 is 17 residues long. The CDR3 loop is CASSFPGQAFGANVLTF. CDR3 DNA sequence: TGTGCCAGCAGTTTCCCAGGGCAAGCCTTTGGGGCCAACGTCCTGACTTTC.

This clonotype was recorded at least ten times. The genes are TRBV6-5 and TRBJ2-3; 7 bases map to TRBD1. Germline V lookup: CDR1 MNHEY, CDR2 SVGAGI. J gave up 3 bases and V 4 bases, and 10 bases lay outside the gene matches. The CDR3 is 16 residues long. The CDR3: CASSFDRVGLTDTQYF. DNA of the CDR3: TGTGCCAGCAGTTTTGACAGGGTGGGGTTGACAGATACGCAGTATTTT.

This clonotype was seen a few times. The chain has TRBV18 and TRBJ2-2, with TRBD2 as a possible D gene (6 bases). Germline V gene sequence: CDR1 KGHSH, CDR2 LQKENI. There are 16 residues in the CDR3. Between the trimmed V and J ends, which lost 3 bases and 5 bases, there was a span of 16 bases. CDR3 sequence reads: CASSPLAEMRTGELFF. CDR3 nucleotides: TGTGCCAGCTCACCTTTAGCGGAGATGAGGACCGGGGAGCTGTTTTTT.

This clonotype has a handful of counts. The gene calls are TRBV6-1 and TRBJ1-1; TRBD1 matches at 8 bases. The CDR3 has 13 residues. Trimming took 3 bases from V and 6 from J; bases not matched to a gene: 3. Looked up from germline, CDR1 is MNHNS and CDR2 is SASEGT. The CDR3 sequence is CASSDTGGSEAFF. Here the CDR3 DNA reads TGTGCCAGCAGTGATACAGGGGGTTCTGAAGCTTTCTTT.

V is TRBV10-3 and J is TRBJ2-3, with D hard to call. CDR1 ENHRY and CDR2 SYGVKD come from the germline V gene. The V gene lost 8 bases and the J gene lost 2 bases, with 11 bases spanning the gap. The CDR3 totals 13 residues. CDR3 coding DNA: TGTGCCATCCGTTTCGAGGCCACAGATACGCAGTATTTT. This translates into CAIRFEATDTQYF.

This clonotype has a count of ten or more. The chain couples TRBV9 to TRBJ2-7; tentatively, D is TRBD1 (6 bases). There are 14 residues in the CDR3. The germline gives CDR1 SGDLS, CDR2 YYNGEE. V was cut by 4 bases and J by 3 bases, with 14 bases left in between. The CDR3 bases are TGTGCCAGCAGCCCCCGGACAGTGAACTACGAGCAGTACTTC. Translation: CASSPRTVNYEQYF. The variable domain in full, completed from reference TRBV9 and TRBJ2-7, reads DSGVTQTPKHLITATGQRVTLRCSPRSGDLSVYWYQQSLDQGLQFLIQYYNGEERAKGNILERFSAQQFPDLHSELNLSSLELGDSALYFCASSPRTVNYEQYFGPGTRLTVT.